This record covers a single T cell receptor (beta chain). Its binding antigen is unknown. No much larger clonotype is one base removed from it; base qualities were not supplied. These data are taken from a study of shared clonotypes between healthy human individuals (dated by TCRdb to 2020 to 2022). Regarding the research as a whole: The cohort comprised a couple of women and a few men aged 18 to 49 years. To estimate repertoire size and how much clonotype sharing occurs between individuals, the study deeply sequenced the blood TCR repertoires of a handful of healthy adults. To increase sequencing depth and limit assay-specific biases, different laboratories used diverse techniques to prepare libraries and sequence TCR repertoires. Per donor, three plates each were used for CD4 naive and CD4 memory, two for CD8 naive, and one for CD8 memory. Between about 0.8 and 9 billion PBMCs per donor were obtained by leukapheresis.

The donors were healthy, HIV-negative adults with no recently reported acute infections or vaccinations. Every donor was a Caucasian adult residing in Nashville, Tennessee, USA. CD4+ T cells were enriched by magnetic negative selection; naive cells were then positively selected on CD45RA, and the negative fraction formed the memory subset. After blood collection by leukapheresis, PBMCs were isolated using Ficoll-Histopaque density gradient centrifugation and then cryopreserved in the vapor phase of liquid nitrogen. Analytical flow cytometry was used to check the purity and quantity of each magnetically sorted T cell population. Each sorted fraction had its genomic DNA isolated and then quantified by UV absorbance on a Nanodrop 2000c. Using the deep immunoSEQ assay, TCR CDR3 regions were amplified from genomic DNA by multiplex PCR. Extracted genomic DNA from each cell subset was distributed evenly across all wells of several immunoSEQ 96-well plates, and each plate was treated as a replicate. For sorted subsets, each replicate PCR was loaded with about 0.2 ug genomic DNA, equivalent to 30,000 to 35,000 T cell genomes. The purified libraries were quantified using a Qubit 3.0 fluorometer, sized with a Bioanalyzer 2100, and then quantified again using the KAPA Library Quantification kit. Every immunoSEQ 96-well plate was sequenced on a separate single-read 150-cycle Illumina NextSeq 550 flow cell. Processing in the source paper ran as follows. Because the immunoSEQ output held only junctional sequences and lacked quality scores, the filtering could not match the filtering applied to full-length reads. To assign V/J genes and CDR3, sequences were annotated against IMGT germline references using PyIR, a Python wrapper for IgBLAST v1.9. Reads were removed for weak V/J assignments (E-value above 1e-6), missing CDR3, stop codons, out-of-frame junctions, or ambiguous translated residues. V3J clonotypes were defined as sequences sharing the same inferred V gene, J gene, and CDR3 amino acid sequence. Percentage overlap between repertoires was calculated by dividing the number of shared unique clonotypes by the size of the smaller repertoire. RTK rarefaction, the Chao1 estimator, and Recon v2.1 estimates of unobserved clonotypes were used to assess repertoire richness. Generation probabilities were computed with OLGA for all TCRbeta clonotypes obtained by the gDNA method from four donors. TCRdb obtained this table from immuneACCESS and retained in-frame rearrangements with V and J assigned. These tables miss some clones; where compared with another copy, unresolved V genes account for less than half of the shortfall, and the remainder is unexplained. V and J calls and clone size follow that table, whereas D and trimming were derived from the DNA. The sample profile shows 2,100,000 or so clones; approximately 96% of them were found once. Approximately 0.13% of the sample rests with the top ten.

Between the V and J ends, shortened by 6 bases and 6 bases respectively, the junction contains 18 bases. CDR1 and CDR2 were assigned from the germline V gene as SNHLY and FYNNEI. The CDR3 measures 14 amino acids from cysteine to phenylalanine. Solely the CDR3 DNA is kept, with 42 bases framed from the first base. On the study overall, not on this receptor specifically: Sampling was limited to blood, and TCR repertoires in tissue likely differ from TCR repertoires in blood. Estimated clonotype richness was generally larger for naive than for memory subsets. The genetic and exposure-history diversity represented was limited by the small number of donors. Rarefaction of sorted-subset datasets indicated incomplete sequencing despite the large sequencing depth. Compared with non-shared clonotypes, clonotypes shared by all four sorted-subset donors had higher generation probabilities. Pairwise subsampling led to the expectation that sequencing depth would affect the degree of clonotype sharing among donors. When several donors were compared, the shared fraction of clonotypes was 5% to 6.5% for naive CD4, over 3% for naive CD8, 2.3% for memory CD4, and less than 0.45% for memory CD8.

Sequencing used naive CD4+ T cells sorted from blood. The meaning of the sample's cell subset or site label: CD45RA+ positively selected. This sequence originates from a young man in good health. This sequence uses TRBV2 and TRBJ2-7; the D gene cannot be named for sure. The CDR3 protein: CASSPGHSMVEQYF. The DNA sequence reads TGTGCCAGCAGCCCGGGCCACAGCATGGTCGAGCAGTACTTC.